A single sample is the source of the 26 T cell receptor beta chains below, sequenced in a study of graft-versus-host responses after intestinal transplantation. No antigen has been assigned to these receptors. TCRdb's table, derived via immunoSEQ multiplex PCR, lists solely in-frame clones and lacks some. The sample lists 85,000 to 100,000 clones, 92% occurring once. This specimen was unstimulated CD4+ T cells sorted from spleen or lymph node cells, taken before intestinal transplant. Receptors were obtained from a human donor who received an intestinal transplant.

This chain joins TRBV30 and TRBJ2-7; D unclear. The CDR3 extends over 12 amino acids. V was pared by 6 bases and J by 6 bases, with 15 bases between. The germline V gene encodes CDR1 GTSNPN and CDR2 SVGIG (reference sequence). The CDR3 sequence: CACPVTRGEQYF. DNA for the CDR3: TGTGCCTGCCCAGTCACTCGAGGCGAGCAGTACTTC.

This chain links TRBV11-2 with TRBJ1-6, with a tentative D call TRBD1 (5 bases). The germline V gene has CDR1 SGHAT and CDR2 FQNNGV. This CDR3 region has 14 residues. The V and J ends lost 6 bases and 6 bases respectively, with 12 bases between them. Here the CDR3 DNA reads TGTGCCAGCAGGGAGGGACTGCTTAATTCACCCCTCCACTTT. It yields the protein CASREGLLNSPLHF.

The chain couples TRBV19 to TRBJ1-6; TRBD1 might be the D (5 bases). The ends were cut back, 5 bases at V and 5 bases at J, with 7 bases in the middle. The CDR3 is made up of 13 amino acids. CDR1 is LNHDA and CDR2 is SQIVND in the germline V gene (reference sequence). CDR3 amino acids: CASSDSDNSPLHF. CDR3 in DNA: TGTGCCAGTAGTGACAGTGATAATTCACCCCTCCACTTT.

V usage is TRBV2 and J usage is TRBJ1-5; 8 nucleotides align to TRBD1. After removal of 7 bases from V and 7 bases from J, the junction contained 6 bases not matched to a gene. The CDR3 sequence is 13 residues long. Germline V CDR1 and CDR2: SNHLY, FYNNEI. The CDR3 DNA sequence: TGTGCCAGCACAGGGACAGGAGGGCAGCCCCAGCATTTT. It is translated as CASTGTGGQPQHF.

The chain combines TRBV6-6 with TRBJ2-7; D might be TRBD2 (6 bases). CDR3 length: 14 residues. Trimming shortened V by 7 bases and J by 5 bases, and 18 bases separated the two germline ends. Germline V gene sequence: CDR1 MNHNY, CDR2 SVGAGI (reference sequence). The DNA of the CDR3 is TGTGCCAGCACTCTGCGAGGGCTAGCGAACGAGCAGTACTTC. Translating it yields CASTLRGLANEQYF.

The chain has TRBV11-2 and TRBJ1-5; D unclear. Trimming took off 2 bases at V and 4 bases at J, with 9 bases between the two ends. The CDR3 is 14 residues long. CDR1 SGHAT and CDR2 FQNNGV come from the germline V gene. The CDR3 protein is CASSLNQNNQPQHF. CDR3 nucleotides: TGTGCCAGCAGCTTAAATCAGAATAATCAGCCCCAGCATTTT.

The V and J genes are TRBV27 and TRBJ2-5; 11 bases align to TRBD2. V was clipped by 6 bases and J by 2 bases; unmatched bases: 5. CDR3 size: 15 residues. Per the germline V gene, CDR1 is MNHEY and CDR2 is SMNVEV (reference sequence). The DNA of the CDR3 is TGTGCCAGCAGCCCGGGACTAGCGGTACAAGAGACCCAGTACTTC. This translates into CASSPGLAVQETQYF.

The rearrangement uses TRBV7-9 and TRBJ2-7; TRBD1 agrees at 7 bases. The CDR3 loop spans 17 amino acids. Per germline, CDR1 SEHNR and CDR2 FQNEAQ (reference sequence). Trimming took 5 bases from V and 4 from J; bases not matched to a gene: 17. CDR3 sequence reads: CASSPNWVQGNLYEQYF. CDR3 bases: TGTGCCAGCAGCCCCAACTGGGTACAGGGGAATTTGTACGAGCAGTACTTC.

The chain joins TRBV19 to TRBJ2-5, with a tentative D call TRBD1 (9 bases). Between the trimmed V and J ends, which lost 3 bases and 5 bases, there was a span of 16 bases. Germline-derived CDR1 and CDR2 are LNHDA and SQIVND (reference sequence). This CDR3 comprises 15 residues. CDR3 loop: CASSMLAGTGETQYF. The CDR3 bases are TGTGCCAGTAGTATGTTAGCGGGGACAGGGGAGACCCAGTACTTC. Together with reference TRBV19 and TRBJ2-5, the CDR3 gives the full variable domain: DGGITQSPKYLFRKEGQNVTLSCEQNLNHDAMYWYRQDPGQGLRLIYYSQIVNDFQKGDIAEGYSVSREKKESFPLTVTSAQKNPTAFYLCASSMLAGTGETQYFGPGTRLLVL.

The V gene is TRBV7-6, the J gene TRBJ2-3, with TRBD2 as a possible D gene (5 bases). Per the germline V gene, CDR1 is SGHVS and CDR2 is FNYEAQ. The V end lost 0 bases, the J end lost 0 bases, and 7 bases lay between the germline ends. The CDR3 runs to 15 residues. The CDR3 DNA sequence: TGTGCCAGCAGCTTAGCGGGAGCAAGCACAGATACGCAGTATTTT. The encoded protein is CASSLAGASTDTQYF.

This chain joins TRBV19 and TRBJ1-5, with a possible D match to TRBD1 (5 bases). Germline CDR1 and CDR2: LNHDA and SQIVND (reference sequence). With 3 bases removed from V and 3 bases from J, the gap between germline ends came to 12 bases. The CDR3 is 15 residues long. DNA for the CDR3: TGTGCCAGTAGTATTCCGCGACAGACCAATCAGCCCCAGCATTTT. Translation gives CASSIPRQTNQPQHF.

The chain employs TRBV18 and TRBJ2-7; 9 positions agree with TRBD1. Trimming at V came to 3 bases and at J to 6 bases, leaving 12 bases not matched to a gene. The CDR3 length is 16 residues. CDR1 is KGHSH, CDR2 LQKENI, per germline. The CDR3, as DNA: TGTGCCAGCTCACCGTTCAAGGGACAGGGTTTGGGCGAGCAGTACTTC. This encodes CASSPFKGQGLGEQYF.

The CDR3 DNA follows: TGTGCCAGTATTGTCGGTCAGGGGGCTGGGGCCAACGTCCTGACTTTC. Protein: CASIVGQGAGANVLTF. The genes are TRBV19 and TRBJ2-6; 7 positions agree with TRBD1. CDR1 and CDR2 (germline): LNHDA, SQIVND (reference sequence). V shed 7 bases and J 2 bases; nucleotides not matched to a gene: 8. CDR3 length: 16 amino acids. The full variable domain, rest sourced from reference TRBV19 and TRBJ2-6, is DGGITQSPKYLFRKEGQNVTLSCEQNLNHDAMYWYRQDPGQGLRLIYYSQIVNDFQKGDIAEGYSVSREKKESFPLTVTSAQKNPTAFYLCASIVGQGAGANVLTFGAGSRLTVL.

Only one count was recorded for this clone. J is TRBJ2-7 and V is TRBV2; 11 nucleotides align to TRBD1. This CDR3 region has 15 residues. V shed 6 bases, J shed 9 bases, and the junction held 13 bases outside the gene matches. CDR1 and CDR2 (germline): SNHLY, FYNNEI. The CDR3 is CASSEPPRTGGGQYF. CDR3 nucleotide sequence: TGTGCCAGCAGCGAGCCGCCCAGGACAGGGGGCGGGCAGTACTTC. The full variable domain, its missing parts supplied by reference TRBV2 and TRBJ2-7, is EPEVTQTPSHQVTQMGQEVILRCVPISNHLYFYWYRQILGQKVEFLVSFYNNEISEKSEIFDDQFSVERPDGSNFTLKIRSTKLEDSAMYFCASSEPPRTGGGQYFGPGTRLTVT.

The chain recombines TRBV4-3 with TRBJ1-4, with TRBD1 as a possible D gene (5 bases). This CDR3 comprises 14 residues. Germline V gene sequence: CDR1 LGHNA, CDR2 YSLEER. V was cut by 2 bases and J by 4 bases, with 8 bases left in between. CDR3 loop: CASSQRQNNEKLFF. The CDR3 bases are TGCGCCAGCAGCCAAAGACAGAATAATGAAAAACTGTTTTTT.

This chain uses TRBV27 with TRBJ1-2, with D unclear. CDR1 is MNHEY, CDR2 SMNVEV, per germline (reference sequence). The CDR3 covers 14 residues. Trimming cost V 3 bases and J 0 bases, with 8 bases left between them. The DNA of the CDR3 is TGTGCCAGCAGTTTCTCAGGTCCTAACTATGGCTACACCTTC. Its protein is CASSFSGPNYGYTF.

The gene calls are TRBV6-1 and TRBJ1-2; 12 bases fit TRBD1. V gave up 0 bases and J gave up 5 bases; unmatched junction bases: 4. Germline V gene sequence: CDR1 MNHNS, CDR2 SASEGT. The CDR3 loop spans 16 amino acids. CDR3 loop: CASSEAPGQGAYGYTF. In nucleotides, the CDR3 is TGTGCCAGCAGTGAAGCTCCGGGACAGGGGGCTTATGGCTACACCTTC.

V usage is TRBV5-6 and J usage is TRBJ1-6; D may be TRBD1 (5 bases). CDR3 length: 13 amino acids. Trimming removed 10 bases from V and 6 bases from J, with 14 bases in between. CDR1 SGHDT and CDR2 YYEEEE come from the germline V gene. CDR3 residues: CAGRQGVNSPLHF. The CDR3 DNA reads TGTGCCGGCCGGCAGGGTGTTAATTCACCCCTCCACTTT.

The chain recombines TRBV5-4 with TRBJ1-1, with a weak D call TRBD1 (6 bases). V lost 5 bases and J lost 2, with 16 bases in between. The CDR3 sequence is 15 residues long. Germline loops: CDR1 SGHNT, CDR2 YYREEE (reference sequence). CDR3 region: CASRLQGSRNTEAFF. The CDR3 DNA sequence: TGTGCCAGCAGGTTACAGGGTAGTAGAAACACTGAAGCTTTCTTT.

The chain recombines TRBV2 with TRBJ1-1; the D is unclear. V lost 6 bases and J lost 8, with 7 bases in between. Germline assignment: CDR1 SNHLY and CDR2 FYNNEI. The CDR3 extends over 10 amino acids. In nucleotides, the CDR3 is TGTGCCAGCAGCCTAAAAGAAGCTTTCTTT. Its protein is CASSLKEAFF.

This sequence joins TRBV18 and TRBJ2-3, with D possibly matching TRBD1 (5 bases). Germline loops: CDR1 KGHSH, CDR2 LQKENI. The CDR3 spans 14 residues. The germline V and J ends were trimmed by 10 bases and 2 bases, with 16 bases remaining between them. CDR3 amino acids: CATAPQGLTDTQYF. CDR3 DNA sequence: TGTGCCACCGCCCCCCAGGGCCTCACAGATACGCAGTATTTT.

The table lists this clone with a count of one. This sequence joins TRBV14 and TRBJ2-7; 13 nucleotides line up with TRBD2. V shed 4 bases and J 4 bases; nucleotides not matched to a gene: 4. Germline V gene data show CDR1 as SGHDN and CDR2 as FVKESK. The CDR3 covers 15 residues. CDR3 residues: CASSRGLAGPYEQYF. CDR3 sequence (DNA): TGTGCCAGCAGCCGGGGACTAGCGGGACCATACGAGCAGTACTTC.

V is TRBV9 and J is TRBJ1-2; D may be TRBD1 (6 bases). The CDR3 has 14 residues. Germline CDR1 and CDR2: SGDLS and YYNGEE. Trimming removed 2 bases at V and 13 bases at J, with 21 bases between. The CDR3 DNA is TGTGCCAGCAGCGTGACAGGTTCTATAAGAGTTGTCACCTTC. This codes for CASSVTGSIRVVTF.

The J gene is TRBJ2-7, the V gene TRBV4-1, with 8 positions matching TRBD2. Trimming took 4 bases from V and 2 from J; bases not matched to a gene: 10. The CDR3 length is 16 residues. Germline V gene lookup returns CDR1 MGHRA and CDR2 YSYEKL. CDR3 coding DNA: TGCGCCAGCAGCCGAGCCACCGGGACTAGGCCCTACGAGCAGTACTTC. It yields the protein CASSRATGTRPYEQYF.

The rearrangement links TRBV9 to TRBJ1-2; no clear D gene. Trimming stripped 4 bases from V and 6 bases from J, with 19 bases between. Germline CDR1 SGDLS, CDR2 YYNGEE. There are 15 residues in the CDR3. DNA of the CDR3: TGTGCCAGCAGCCCCGCGGGCAGAGGCGTGAATGGCTACACCTTC. Residues: CASSPAGRGVNGYTF.

The rearrangement joins TRBV30 to TRBJ2-1; TRBD2 matches 7 bases. Per the germline V gene, CDR1 is GTSNPN and CDR2 is SVGIG (reference sequence). The CDR3 sequence is 15 residues long. The J segment lost 5 bases and the V segment lost 2 bases, leaving 9 bases of the junction unmatched. The CDR3 protein is CAWSPWGGADNEQFF. As DNA, the CDR3 is TGTGCCTGGAGTCCATGGGGGGGAGCGGACAATGAGCAGTTCTTC.